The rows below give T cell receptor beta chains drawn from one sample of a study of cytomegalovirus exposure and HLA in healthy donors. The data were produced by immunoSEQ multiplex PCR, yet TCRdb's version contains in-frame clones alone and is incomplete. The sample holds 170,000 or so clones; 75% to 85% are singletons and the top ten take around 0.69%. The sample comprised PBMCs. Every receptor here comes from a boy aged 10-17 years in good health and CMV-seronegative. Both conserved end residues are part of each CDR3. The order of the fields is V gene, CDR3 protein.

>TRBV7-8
CASSPSVQGSYNGYTF
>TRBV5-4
CASSLDSQSYNEQFF
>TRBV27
CASYDLGQHEAFF
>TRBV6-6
CASSYSNEMGYTF
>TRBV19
CASSAAGVEYEQYF
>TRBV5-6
CASSRRSSNQPQHF
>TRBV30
CAWRGTGVPNTEAFF
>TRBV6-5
CASQTGNTEAFF
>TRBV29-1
CSVSGTGDFGANVLTF
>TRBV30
CAWSVRGGNNYGYTF
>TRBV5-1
CASSLAVSGRAGETQYF
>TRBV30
CAWSLELAATDTQYF
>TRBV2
CASSDEMGQANTEAFF
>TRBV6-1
CASSPGGAYTQYF
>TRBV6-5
CASSYAGQGGDYGYTF
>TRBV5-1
CASSPASAYNEQFF